This T cell receptor (beta chain) was found in a study of vaccination and CD4 T cells after COVID-19. At the level of the study: Control cultures received a CEFX pool, an HIV-1 Nef pool, or no peptide. Study findings and constraints: Early post-infection timepoints were missing, and relatively few convalescent patients were studied.

Points on this clonotype: Its antigen remains unknown.

Sample treatment: approximately 9-day PBMC culture with coronavirus spike peptide pools or control peptides (ViraFEST assay). Following expansion of antigen-specific T cells with peptide pools, ViraFEST then sequenced TCRs. The Oncomine TCR Beta short-read assay was applied to DNA of cultured CD4+ T cells. TCRdb fed the PCR reads into MiXCR, producing one record per CDR3 protein. The profile shows 11,000 or so distinct CDR3 sequences, 40% to 50% of them singletons. Germline V lookup: CDR1 SEHNR, CDR2 FQNEAQ (reference sequence). V lost 5 bases and J 0 bases, leaving 14 bases between the germline ends. This CDR3 comprises 16 residues.

The receptor's source is a human donor with COVID-19. The sample taken for sequencing was cultured CD4+ T cells from blood. The chain employs TRBV7-9 and TRBJ1-3; D is possibly TRBD1 (5 bases). The CDR3 here is CASSNPGGISGNTIYF. CDR3 sequence (DNA): TGTGCCAGCAGCAACCCCGGGGGGATCTCTGGAAACACCATATATTTT.